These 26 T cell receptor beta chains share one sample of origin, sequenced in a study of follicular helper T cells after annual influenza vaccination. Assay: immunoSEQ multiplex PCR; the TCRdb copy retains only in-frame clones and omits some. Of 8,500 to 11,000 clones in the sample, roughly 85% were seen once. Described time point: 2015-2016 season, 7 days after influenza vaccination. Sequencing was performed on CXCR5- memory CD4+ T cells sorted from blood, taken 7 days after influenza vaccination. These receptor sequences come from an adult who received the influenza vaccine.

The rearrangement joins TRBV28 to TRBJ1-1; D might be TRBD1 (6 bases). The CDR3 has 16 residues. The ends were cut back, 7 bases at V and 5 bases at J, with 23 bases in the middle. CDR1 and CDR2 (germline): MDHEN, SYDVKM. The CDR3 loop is CASITEAKITGTEAFF. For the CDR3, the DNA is TGTGCCAGCATCACGGAGGCGAAGATAACAGGGACTGAAGCTTTCTTT.

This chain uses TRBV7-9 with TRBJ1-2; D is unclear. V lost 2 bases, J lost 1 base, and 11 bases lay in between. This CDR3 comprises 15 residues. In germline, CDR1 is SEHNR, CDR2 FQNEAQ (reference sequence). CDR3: CASSLKMPLNYGYTF. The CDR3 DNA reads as TGTGCCAGCAGCTTAAAAATGCCCCTTAACTATGGCTACACCTTC.

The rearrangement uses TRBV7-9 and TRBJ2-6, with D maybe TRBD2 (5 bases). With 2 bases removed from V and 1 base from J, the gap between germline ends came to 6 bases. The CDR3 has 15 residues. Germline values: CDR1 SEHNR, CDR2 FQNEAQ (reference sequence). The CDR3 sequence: CASSLRGSGANVLTF. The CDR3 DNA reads TGTGCCAGCAGCTTACGAGGGTCTGGGGCCAACGTCCTGACTTTC.

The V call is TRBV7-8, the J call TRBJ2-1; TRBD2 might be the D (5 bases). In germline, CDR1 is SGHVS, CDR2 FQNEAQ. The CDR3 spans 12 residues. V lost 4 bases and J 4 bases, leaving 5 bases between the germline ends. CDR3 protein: CASSSGYNEQFF. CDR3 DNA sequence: TGTGCCAGCAGCTCGGGATACAATGAGCAGTTCTTC.

The CDR3 loop is CASGKFPGRYGYTF. The CDR3 DNA is TGTGCCAGCGGGAAATTTCCCGGTCGATATGGCTACACCTTC. This chain connects TRBV27 to TRBJ1-2, with D uncertain. The germline gives CDR1 MNHEY, CDR2 SMNVEV (reference sequence). V lost 8 bases and J lost 5, with 18 bases in between. The CDR3 has 14 amino acids.

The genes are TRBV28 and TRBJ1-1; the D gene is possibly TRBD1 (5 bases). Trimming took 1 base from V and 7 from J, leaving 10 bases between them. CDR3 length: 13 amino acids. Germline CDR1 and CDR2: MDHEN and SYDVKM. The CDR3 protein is CASSLSQAGEAFF. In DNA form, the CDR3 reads TGTGCCAGCAGTTTATCACAGGCCGGTGAAGCTTTCTTT.

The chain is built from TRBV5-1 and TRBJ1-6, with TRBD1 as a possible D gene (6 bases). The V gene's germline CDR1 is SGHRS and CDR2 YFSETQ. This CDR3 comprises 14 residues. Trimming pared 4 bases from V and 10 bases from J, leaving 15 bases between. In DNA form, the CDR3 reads TGCGCCAGCAGCCAACAGGGAGAGGGGTCACCCCTCCACTTT. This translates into CASSQQGEGSPLHF. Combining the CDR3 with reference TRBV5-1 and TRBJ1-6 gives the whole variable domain KAGVTQTPRYLIKTRGQQVTLSCSPISGHRSVSWYQQTPGQGLQFLFEYFSETQRNKGNFPGRFSGRQFSNSRSEMNVSTLELGDSALYLCASSQQGEGSPLHFGNGTRLTVT.

The CDR3, as DNA: TGCGCCAGCAGCTTTACAGGGGGCGCGGCTAATGAAAAACTGTTTTTT. Its translation is CASSFTGGAANEKLFF. This rearrangement joins TRBV5-1 to TRBJ1-4, with TRBD1 matching 9 bases. From germline, CDR1 is SGHRS and CDR2 YFSETQ. The CDR3 runs to 16 residues. V shed 2 bases and J 3 bases; nucleotides not matched to a gene: 5.

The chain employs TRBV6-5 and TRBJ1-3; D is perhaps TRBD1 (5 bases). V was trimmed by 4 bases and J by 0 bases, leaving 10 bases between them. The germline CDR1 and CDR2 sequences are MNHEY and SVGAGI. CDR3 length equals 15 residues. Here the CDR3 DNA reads TGTGCCAGCAGTTCGGGACGGATCTCTGGAAACACCATATATTTT. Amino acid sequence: CASSSGRISGNTIYF.

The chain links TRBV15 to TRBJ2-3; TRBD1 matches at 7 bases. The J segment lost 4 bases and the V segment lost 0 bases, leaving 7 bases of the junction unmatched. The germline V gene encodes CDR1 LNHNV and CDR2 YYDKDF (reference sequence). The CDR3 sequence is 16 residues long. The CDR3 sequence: CATSRDPSGGSDTQYF. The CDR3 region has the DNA TGTGCCACCAGCAGAGATCCGTCAGGGGGTTCAGATACGCAGTATTTT.

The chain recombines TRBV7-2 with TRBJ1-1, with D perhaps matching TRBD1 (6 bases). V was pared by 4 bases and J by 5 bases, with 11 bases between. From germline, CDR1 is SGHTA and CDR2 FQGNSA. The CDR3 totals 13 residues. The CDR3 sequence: CASSSTGSTEAFF. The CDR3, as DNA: TGTGCCAGCAGCTCCACAGGGTCGACTGAAGCTTTCTTT.

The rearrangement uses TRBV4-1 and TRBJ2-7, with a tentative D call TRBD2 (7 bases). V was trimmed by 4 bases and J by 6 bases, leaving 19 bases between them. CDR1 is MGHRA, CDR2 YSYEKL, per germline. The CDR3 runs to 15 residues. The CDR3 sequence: CASSRTASGTSEQYF. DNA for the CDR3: TGCGCCAGCAGCCGGACAGCTAGCGGCACATCCGAGCAGTACTTC.

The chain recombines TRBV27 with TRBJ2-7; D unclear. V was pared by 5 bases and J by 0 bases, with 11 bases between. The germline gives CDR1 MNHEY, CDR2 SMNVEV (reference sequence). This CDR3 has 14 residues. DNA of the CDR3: TGTGCCAGCAGTCTAACCCGGGTCTCCTACGAGCAGTACTTC. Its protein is CASSLTRVSYEQYF.

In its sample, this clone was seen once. The CDR3 is CAISESEGGTDTQYF. As DNA, the CDR3 is TGTGCCATCAGTGAGTCGGAAGGGGGCACAGATACGCAGTATTTT. The rearrangement joins TRBV10-3 to TRBJ2-3; D might be TRBD1 (5 bases). Trimming cost V 0 bases and J 1 base, with 8 bases left between them. The length of the CDR3 is 15 residues. The germline gives CDR1 ENHRY, CDR2 SYGVKD.

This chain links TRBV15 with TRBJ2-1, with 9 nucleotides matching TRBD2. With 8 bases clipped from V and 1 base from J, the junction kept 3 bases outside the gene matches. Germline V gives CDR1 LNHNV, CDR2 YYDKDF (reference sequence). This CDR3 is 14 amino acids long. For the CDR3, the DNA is TGTGCCACCGGTAGCGGGGGATCCTACAATGAGCAGTTCTTC. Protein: CATGSGGSYNEQFF. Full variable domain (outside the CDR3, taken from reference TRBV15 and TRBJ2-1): DAMVIQNPRYQVTQFGKPVTLSCSQTLNHNVMYWYQQKSSQAPKLLFHYYDKDFNNEADTPDNFQSRRPNTSFCFLDIRSPGLGDTAMYLCATGSGGSYNEQFFGPGTRLTVL.

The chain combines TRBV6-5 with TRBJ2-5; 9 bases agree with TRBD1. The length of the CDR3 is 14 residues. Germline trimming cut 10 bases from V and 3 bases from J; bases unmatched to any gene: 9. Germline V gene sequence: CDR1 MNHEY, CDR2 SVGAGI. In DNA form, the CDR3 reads TGTGCCACCCAAAACAGGGGGCGAAAAGAGACCCAGTACTTC. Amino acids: CATQNRGRKETQYF.

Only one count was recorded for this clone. The CDR3 here is CASSLTGGAYNEQFF. CDR3 nucleotide sequence: TGTGCCAGCAGCTTGACTGGGGGCGCGTACAATGAGCAGTTCTTC. J is TRBJ2-1 and V is TRBV5-4; D possibly corresponds to TRBD1 (6 bases). Trimming removed 1 base from V and 4 bases from J, with 12 bases in between. The germline CDR1 and CDR2 sequences are SGHNT and YYREEE (reference sequence). The CDR3 has 15 residues. The full variable domain, with the rest looked up from reference TRBV5-4 and TRBJ2-1, is ETGVTQSPTHLIKTRGQQVTLRCSSQSGHNTVSWYQQALGQGPQFIFQYYREEENGRGNFPPRFSGLQFPNYSSELNVNALELDDSALYLCASSLTGGAYNEQFFGPGTRLTVL.

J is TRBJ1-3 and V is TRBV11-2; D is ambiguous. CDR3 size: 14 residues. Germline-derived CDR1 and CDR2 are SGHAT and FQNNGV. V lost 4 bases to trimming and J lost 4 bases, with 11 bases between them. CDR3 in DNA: TGTGCCAGCAGCTCGGGTGGCCTGGGAAACACCATATATTTT. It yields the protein CASSSGGLGNTIYF.

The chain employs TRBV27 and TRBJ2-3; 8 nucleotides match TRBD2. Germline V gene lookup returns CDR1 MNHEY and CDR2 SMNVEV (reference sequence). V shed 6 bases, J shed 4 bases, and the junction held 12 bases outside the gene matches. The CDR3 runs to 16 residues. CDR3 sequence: CASRRERGSGADTQYF. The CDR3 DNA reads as TGTGCCAGCAGAAGGGAGCGGGGTAGCGGGGCAGATACGCAGTATTTT.

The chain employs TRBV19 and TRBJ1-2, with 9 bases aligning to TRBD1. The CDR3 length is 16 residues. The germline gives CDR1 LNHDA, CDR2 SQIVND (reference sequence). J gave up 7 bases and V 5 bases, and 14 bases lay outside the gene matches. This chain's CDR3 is CASSRAPGQGIGGYTF. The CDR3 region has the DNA TGTGCCAGTAGTCGGGCCCCGGGACAGGGAATTGGTGGCTACACCTTC.

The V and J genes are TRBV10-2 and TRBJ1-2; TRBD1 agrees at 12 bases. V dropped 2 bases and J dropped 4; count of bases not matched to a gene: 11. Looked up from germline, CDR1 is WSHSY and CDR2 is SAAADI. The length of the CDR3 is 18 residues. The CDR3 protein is CASSEGWDRGRLAYGYTF. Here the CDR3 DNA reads TGCGCCAGCAGTGAGGGTTGGGACAGGGGGCGCTTAGCCTATGGCTACACCTTC.

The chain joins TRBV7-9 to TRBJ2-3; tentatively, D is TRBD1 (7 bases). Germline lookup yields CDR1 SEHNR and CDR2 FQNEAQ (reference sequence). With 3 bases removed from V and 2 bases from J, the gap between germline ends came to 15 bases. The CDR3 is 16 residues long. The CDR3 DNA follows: TGTGCCAGCAGCTTTTTGGCAGGGGGGACCACAGATACGCAGTATTTT. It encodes CASSFLAGGTTDTQYF.

CDR3 in amino acids: CASSLGEGGYGYTF. CDR3 in DNA: TGTGCCAGCAGCTTAGGCGAGGGGGGCTATGGCTACACCTTC. The rearrangement links TRBV7-2 to TRBJ1-2; perhaps TRBD1 as D (6 bases). The CDR3 extends over 14 amino acids. With 1 base removed from V and 4 bases from J, the gap between germline ends came to 10 bases. The germline V gene encodes CDR1 SGHTA and CDR2 FQGNSA.

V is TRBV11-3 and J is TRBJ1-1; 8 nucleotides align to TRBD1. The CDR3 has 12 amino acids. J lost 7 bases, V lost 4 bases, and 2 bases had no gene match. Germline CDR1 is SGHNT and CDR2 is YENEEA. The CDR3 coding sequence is TGTGCCAGCAGCTCACAGGGGGGTGAAGCTTTCTTT. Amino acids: CASSSQGGEAFF.

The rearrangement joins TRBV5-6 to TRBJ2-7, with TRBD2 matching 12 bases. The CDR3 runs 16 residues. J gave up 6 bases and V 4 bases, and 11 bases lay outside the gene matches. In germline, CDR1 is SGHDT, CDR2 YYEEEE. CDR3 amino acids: CASSPGLAGFEREQYF. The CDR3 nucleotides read TGTGCCAGCAGCCCTGGACTAGCGGGGTTCGAGCGCGAGCAGTACTTC.

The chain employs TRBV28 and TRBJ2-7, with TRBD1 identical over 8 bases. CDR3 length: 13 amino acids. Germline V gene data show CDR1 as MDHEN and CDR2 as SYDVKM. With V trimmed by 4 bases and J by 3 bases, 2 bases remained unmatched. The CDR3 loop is CASSSGQGYEQYF. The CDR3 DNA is TGTGCCAGCAGTTCCGGACAGGGCTACGAGCAGTACTTC.